One sample yielded the 5 T cell receptor beta chains listed below, sequenced in a study of response to subunit inactivated influenza vaccine (dated by TCRdb to 2017 to 2018). Receptors were amplified or captured by RT-PCR. TCRdb shows the sequencer as Illumina HiSeq 2500. In-frame beta chains were kept once TCRdb had trimmed the public reads at Q25 with fastp and called clones with MiXCR. CDR3 protein sequences are deduplicated, and each keeps its most common genes and DNA. A total of about 190,000 distinct CDR3 sequences appear in this sample, over 13% of them only once. The ten largest clones add up to roughly 26% of the sample. The sequencing here drew on CD8+ T cells sorted from PBMCs, taken less than 6 days after vaccination. The receptors stem from a man between 45 and 60 years old who received an inactivated influenza vaccine. Donor details come from another sample of the same person, matched by shared clones.

This clonotype showed up many times. The gene calls are TRBV4-1 and TRBJ2-1, with D unresolved. Germline V gene lookup returns CDR1 MGHRA and CDR2 YSYEKL. The V and J ends lost 0 bases and 2 bases respectively, with 8 bases between them. This CDR3 has 15 residues. In DNA, the CDR3 is TGCGCCAGCAGCCAAGAGCCAGAAGCCTACAATGAGCAGTTCTTC. This sequence encodes CASSQEPEAYNEQFF.

The chain carries TRBV5-1 and TRBJ1-2; 10 bases are a match to TRBD1. Germline CDR1 and CDR2: SGHRS and YFSETQ. The CDR3 contains 15 residues. The junction had 8 bases not matched to a gene; V was cut back by 4 bases and J by 5 bases. The CDR3 DNA sequence: TGCGCCAGCAGCCACAATGGACAGGGGGAGTATGGCTACACCTTC. Protein: CASSHNGQGEYGYTF.

This clonotype was detected only a few times. CDR3 sequence (DNA): TGTGCCAGCAGCGTAGCCAGCGGGCTAAGCTCCTACAATGAGCAGTTCTTC. Protein product: CASSVASGLSSYNEQFF. V and J are TRBV9 and TRBJ2-1, with D perhaps matching TRBD2 (6 bases). The germline V gene has CDR1 SGDLS and CDR2 YYNGEE. V lost 0 bases, J lost 0 bases, and 13 bases lay in between. The CDR3 spans 17 residues.

Many counts were recorded for this clonotype. The CDR3 sequence: CASSPGTGFTEAFF. The CDR3 DNA sequence: TGCGCCAGCAGCCCCGGGACAGGGTTCACTGAAGCTTTCTTT. V usage is TRBV4-3 and J usage is TRBJ1-1; 9 bases align to TRBD1. There are 14 residues in the CDR3. J lost 4 bases, V lost 4 bases, and 4 bases had no gene match. CDR1 and CDR2 from the germline V gene are LGHNA and YSLEER.

This clonotype was found a few times. The chain links TRBV7-9 to TRBJ2-3, with D perhaps TRBD1 or TRBD2 (5 bases each). Germline V CDR1 and CDR2: SEHNR, FQNEAQ (reference sequence). This CDR3 is 15 amino acids long. Trimming shortened V by 4 bases and J by 0 bases, and 11 bases separated the two germline ends. CDR3 nucleotides: TGTGCCAGCAGCTCGGACTGGGACAGCACAGATACGCAGTATTTT. Protein product: CASSSDWDSTDTQYF.